The 18 T cell receptor beta chains reported below all come from one sample, sequenced in a study of blood T cells in healthy people across ages. With a J-beta primer mix and a sample-barcoded 5' primer, a second PCR ran roughly 7 to 11 cycles. In TCRdb, the 5' RACE reads were re-called with MiXCR into one record per CDR3 protein. The sample shows under 2,000,000 distinct CDR3 sequences, around 50% of them seen only once. Sequencing used blood. The receptors stem from a woman in her thirties or forties in good health.

V gene TRBV7-2 combines with J gene TRBJ2-3; D is possibly TRBD2 (5 bases). V gave up 4 bases and J gave up 4 bases, with 15 bases separating them. The CDR3 consists of 15 residues. Germline lookup yields CDR1 SGHTA and CDR2 FQGNSA. The CDR3: CASSWPGDPSDTQYF. CDR3 nucleotide sequence: TGTGCCAGCAGCTGGCCCGGGGATCCTTCAGATACGCAGTATTTT.

The V and J genes are TRBV6-2 or TRBV6-3 and TRBJ2-7, with D perhaps matching TRBD1 (6 bases). Germline assignment: CDR1 MNHEY and CDR2 SVGEGT. CDR3 length equals 16 residues. V was clipped by 4 bases and J by 1 base, with 17 bases between them. The CDR3 DNA sequence: TGTGCCAGCAGTTCCAAGACAGGAGAGAAATCCTACGAGCAGTACTTC. It encodes CASSSKTGEKSYEQYF.

This chain joins TRBV7-2 and TRBJ2-1, with D unresolved. The CDR3 has 13 residues. V gave up 2 bases and J gave up 6 bases, with 8 bases separating them. Looked up from germline, CDR1 is SGHTA and CDR2 is FQGNSA. CDR3 nucleotide sequence: TGTGCCAGCAGCTTAAATAACCGCAATGAGCAGTTCTTC. This gives the protein CASSLNNRNEQFF.

The chain joins TRBV4-3 to TRBJ2-5; tentative D call: TRBD1 (6 bases). Germline CDR1 reads LGHNA; CDR2 reads YSLEER. The V end lost 4 bases, the J end lost 1 base, and 16 bases lay between the germline ends. This CDR3 has 16 residues. CDR3: CASSRGTLPSQETQYF. The CDR3, as DNA: TGCGCCAGCAGCCGAGGGACATTACCCTCCCAAGAGACCCAGTACTTC.

The V gene is TRBV25-1, the J gene TRBJ1-4; possibly TRBD1 for D (5 bases). V lost 2 bases and J lost 8, with 15 bases in between. The CDR3 is 15 residues long. Germline values: CDR1 MGHDK, CDR2 SYGVNS. In DNA form, the CDR3 reads TGTGCCAGCAGTGAAGCGGCCGGGGCAGAAGAAAAACTGTTTTTT. It codes for CASSEAAGAEEKLFF.

V is TRBV4-1 and J is TRBJ1-2, with D possibly matching TRBD1 (6 bases). The ends were cut back, 0 bases at V and 3 bases at J, with 8 bases in the middle. The length of the CDR3 is 14 residues. Germline assignment: CDR1 MGHRA and CDR2 YSYEKL. CDR3 loop: CASSQEGQHYGYTF. The CDR3 region has the DNA TGCGCCAGCAGCCAAGAAGGACAGCACTATGGCTACACCTTC.

This chain joins TRBV27 and TRBJ2-5; 8 nucleotides align to TRBD1. The CDR3 runs 16 residues. Germline assignment: CDR1 MNHEY and CDR2 SMNVEV (reference sequence). The V gene end was trimmed by 0 bases and the J gene end by 4 bases; junction bases not matched to a gene: 7. CDR3 DNA: TGTGCCAGCAGTTTATCGAAGGCAGGGGGCATAGAGACCCAGTACTTC. It encodes CASSLSKAGGIETQYF.

CDR3 residues: CASSPAQAYEQFF. The CDR3 coding sequence is TGTGCCAGCAGCCCCGCTCAGGCTTATGAGCAGTTCTTC. This sequence joins TRBV11-3 and TRBJ2-1; D not resolved. This CDR3 comprises 13 residues. Germline assignment: CDR1 SGHNT and CDR2 YENEEA. Trimming took 5 bases from V and 8 from J, leaving 13 bases between them.

The chain joins TRBV7-9 to TRBJ1-4; D possibly corresponds to TRBD1 (5 bases). CDR1 SEHNR and CDR2 FQNEAQ come from the germline V gene (reference sequence). The CDR3 covers 15 residues. Trimming removed 4 bases at V and 10 bases at J, with 19 bases between. This CDR3 reads CASSSTDIRAVKLFF. In nucleotides, the CDR3 is TGTGCCAGCAGCTCCACGGACATCAGGGCAGTAAAACTGTTTTTT. Full variable domain (remainder filled in from reference TRBV7-9 and TRBJ1-4): DTGVSQNPRHKITKRGQNVTFRCDPISEHNRLYWYRQTLGQGPEFLTYFQNEAQLEKSRLLSDRFSAERPKGSFSTLEIQRTEQGDSAMYLCASSSTDIRAVKLFFGSGTQLSVL.

The chain is built from TRBV20-1 and TRBJ1-2; D is unclear. With 0 bases removed from V and 6 bases from J, the gap between germline ends came to 20 bases. The germline V gene encodes CDR1 DFQATT and CDR2 SNEGSKA (reference sequence). The CDR3 is made up of 16 amino acids. The CDR3 sequence: CSARDRFGPAFDGYTF. The CDR3 nucleotides read TGCAGTGCTAGAGATCGATTTGGTCCTGCCTTCGATGGCTACACCTTC.

This clonotype was picked up a small number of times. V is TRBV20-1 and J is TRBJ2-5; 13 bases line up with TRBD2. There are 16 residues in the CDR3. V shed 0 bases, J shed 4 bases, and the junction held 5 bases outside the gene matches. CDR1 DFQATT and CDR2 SNEGSKA come from the germline V gene (reference sequence). The CDR3 spells CSARDSRLAGGETQYF. DNA of the CDR3: TGCAGTGCTAGAGATAGTCGACTAGCGGGGGGAGAGACCCAGTACTTC.

This CDR3 is CASSEQGLGYTF. The CDR3 DNA is TGTGCCAGCAGTGAGCAGGGTCTCGGCTACACCTTC. The chain is built from TRBV7-9 and TRBJ1-2; TRBD1 might be the D (5 bases). Germline V gene data show CDR1 as SEHNR and CDR2 as FQNEAQ (reference sequence). The CDR3 spans 12 residues. Trimming shortened V by 6 bases and J by 8 bases, and 13 bases separated the two germline ends.

There are a few counts of this clonotype. The chain has TRBV9 and TRBJ2-1; 10 bases are shared with TRBD2. The CDR3 consists of 16 residues. Germline V gene sequence: CDR1 SGDLS, CDR2 YYNGEE. After removal of 2 bases from V and 4 bases from J, the junction contained 6 bases not matched to a gene. The CDR3 protein is CASSVGLARGYNEQFF. CDR3 DNA sequence: TGTGCCAGCAGCGTGGGACTAGCGAGGGGATACAATGAGCAGTTCTTC.

The V and J genes are TRBV18 and TRBJ2-4; D may be TRBD1 (5 bases). The V gene lost 3 bases and the J gene lost 1 base, with 16 bases spanning the gap. The CDR3 has 17 amino acids. Germline V lookup: CDR1 KGHSH, CDR2 LQKENI. The chain's CDR3 is CASSPPQGIGAKNIQYF. The CDR3 DNA reads TGTGCCAGCTCACCGCCCCAGGGAATTGGGGCCAAAAACATTCAGTACTTC.

This clonotype came up a few times. The CDR3, as DNA: TGCGCCAGCAGCCCTCGGGACAGGGACAACTATGGCTACACCTTC. It is translated as CASSPRDRDNYGYTF. The rearrangement joins TRBV4-1 to TRBJ1-2; 9 bases agree with TRBD1. The CDR3 is 15 residues long. The germline V gene encodes CDR1 MGHRA and CDR2 YSYEKL. After removal of 4 bases from V and 2 bases from J, the junction contained 5 bases not matched to a gene.

The chain joins TRBV10-3 to TRBJ2-1, with a tentative D call TRBD1 (5 bases). Germline loops: CDR1 ENHRY, CDR2 SYGVKD. With 3 bases removed from V and 0 bases from J, the gap between germline ends came to 9 bases. The CDR3 is 15 amino acids. In DNA form, the CDR3 reads TGTGCCATCAGTGAAATACAGGTCTCCTACAATGAGCAGTTCTTC. This translates into CAISEIQVSYNEQFF.

This clonotype was seen a handful of times. The rearrangement uses TRBV6-1 and TRBJ2-1; D is unclear. With 2 bases removed from V and 0 bases from J, the gap between germline ends came to 14 bases. The CDR3 contains 17 residues. The V gene's germline CDR1 is MNHNS and CDR2 SASEGT. The CDR3 is CASSELRRQSSYNEQFF. The CDR3 nucleotides read TGTGCCAGCAGTGAACTACGCCGACAAAGCTCCTACAATGAGCAGTTCTTC.

This clonotype has just a few counts. The chain uses TRBV7-9 and TRBJ2-4; 9 bases are shared with TRBD1. The J call may be in error: the DNA end matches TRBJ2-7 better. In germline, CDR1 is SEHNR, CDR2 FQNEAQ (reference sequence). The CDR3 totals 14 residues. CDR3 sequence: CASSKDRGTYEQYF. The DNA for the CDR3 is TGTGCCAGCAGCAAGGACAGGGGCACGTACGAGCAGTACTTC.